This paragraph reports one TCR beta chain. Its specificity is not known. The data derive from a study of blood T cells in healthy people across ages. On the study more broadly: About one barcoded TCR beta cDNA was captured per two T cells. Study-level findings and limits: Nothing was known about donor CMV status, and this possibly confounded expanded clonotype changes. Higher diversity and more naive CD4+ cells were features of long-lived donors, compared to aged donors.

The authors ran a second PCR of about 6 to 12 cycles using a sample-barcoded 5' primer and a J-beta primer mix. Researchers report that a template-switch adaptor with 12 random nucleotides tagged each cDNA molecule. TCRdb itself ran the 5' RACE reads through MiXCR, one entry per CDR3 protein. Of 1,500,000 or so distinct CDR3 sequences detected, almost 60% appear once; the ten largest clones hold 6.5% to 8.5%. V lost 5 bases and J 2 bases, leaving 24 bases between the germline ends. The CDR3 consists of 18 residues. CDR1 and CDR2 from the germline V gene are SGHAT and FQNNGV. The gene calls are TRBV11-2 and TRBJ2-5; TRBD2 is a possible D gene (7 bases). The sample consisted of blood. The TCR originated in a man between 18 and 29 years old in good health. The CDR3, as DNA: TGTGCCAGCAGCCTCCCCCCGGGGCAGGGGACTATACAAGAGACCCAGTACTTC. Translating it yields CASSLPPGQGTIQETQYF. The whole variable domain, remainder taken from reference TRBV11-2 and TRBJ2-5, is EAGVAQSPRYKIIEKRQSVAFWCNPISGHATLYWYQQILGQGPKLLIQFQNNGVVDDSQLPKDRFSAERLKGVDSTLKIQPAKLEDSAVYLCASSLPPGQGTIQETQYFGPGTRLLVL.